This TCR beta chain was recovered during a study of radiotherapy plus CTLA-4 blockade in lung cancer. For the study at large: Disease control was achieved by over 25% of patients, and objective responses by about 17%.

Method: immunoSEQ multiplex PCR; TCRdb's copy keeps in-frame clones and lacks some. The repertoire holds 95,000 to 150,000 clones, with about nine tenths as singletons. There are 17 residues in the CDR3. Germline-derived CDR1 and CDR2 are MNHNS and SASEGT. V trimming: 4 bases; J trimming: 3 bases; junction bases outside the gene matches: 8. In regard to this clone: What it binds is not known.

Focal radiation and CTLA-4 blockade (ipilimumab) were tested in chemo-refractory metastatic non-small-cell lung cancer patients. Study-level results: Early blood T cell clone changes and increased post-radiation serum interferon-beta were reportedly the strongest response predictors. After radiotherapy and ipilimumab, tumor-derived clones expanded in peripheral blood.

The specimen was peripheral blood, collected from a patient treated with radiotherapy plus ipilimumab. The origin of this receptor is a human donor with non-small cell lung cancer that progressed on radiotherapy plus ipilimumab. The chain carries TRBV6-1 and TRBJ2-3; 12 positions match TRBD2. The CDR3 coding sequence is TGTGCCAGCAGTGTTCGACTAGCGGGGGTGCAAACAGATACGCAGTATTTT. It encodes CASSVRLAGVQTDTQYF.